This TCR beta chain was recorded in a study of CXCR3-negative and CXCR3-positive naive CD8 T cells. Via 5' RACE with UMI labels, TRB cDNA libraries were prepared. Reanalyzing the 5' RACE reads, TCRdb keeps one entry per CDR3 protein, without DNA. Its table records some 100,000 distinct CDR3 sequences. Each CD8+ T cell subset was sorted in triplicate, 300,000 or so cells each. The CDR3 is 17 residues long. Germline CDR1 is LGHNA and CDR2 is YNFKEQ. On this clonotype itself: What it binds is unknown.

Study results and caveats: TRB CDR3s of CXCR3-positive naive cells were more hydrophobic than those of CXCR3-negative naive cells. Whereas both naive subsets had comparably high diversity, memory CD8+ cells had much lower diversity.

The sequenced sample was naive CXCR3+ CD8+ T cells from blood. Subset denoted: CD45RO-CCR7+CD27+CD95- naive CD8+ T cells expressing CXCR3 (TNR3+). The sequence derives from a human donor in good health. Some clones in this sample may be carry-over from other donors' samples. The V and J genes are TRBV4-2 and TRBJ2-7; TCRdb names TRBD1, which stays unverified in the absence of DNA. The CDR3 sequence: CASSQGGARGVSYEQYF.